This T cell receptor (beta chain) came from a study of neoadjuvant anti-PD-1 for oral cavity cancer. Whole-study findings and limits: With three patients per group, TCR findings need larger cohorts.

Details on this clone: The antigen remains unidentified.

Most PBMC samples had around 0.5 ug input DNA in six replicates. Repertoires were generated with immunoSEQ multiplex PCR, while TCRdb's copy carries only in-frame clones and drops some. The table lists around 16,000 clones, 55% to 70% of them singletons. The CDR3 spans 15 residues. The V gene lost 3 bases and the J gene lost 3 bases, with 13 bases spanning the gap. Germline values: CDR1 MRHNA, CDR2 SNTAGT. This clonotype was obtained from a person aged 35-79 years with oral cavity squamous cell carcinoma. The source material was PBMCs, sampled before nivolumab (anti-PD-1) treatment. The chain employs TRBV6-4 and TRBJ2-3, with D perhaps assigned TRBD1 or TRBD2 (7 bases each). CDR3 nucleotides: TGTGCCAGCAGTGAATCCAGGGGGGGGACAGATACGCAGTATTTT. Protein product: CASSESRGGTDTQYF.